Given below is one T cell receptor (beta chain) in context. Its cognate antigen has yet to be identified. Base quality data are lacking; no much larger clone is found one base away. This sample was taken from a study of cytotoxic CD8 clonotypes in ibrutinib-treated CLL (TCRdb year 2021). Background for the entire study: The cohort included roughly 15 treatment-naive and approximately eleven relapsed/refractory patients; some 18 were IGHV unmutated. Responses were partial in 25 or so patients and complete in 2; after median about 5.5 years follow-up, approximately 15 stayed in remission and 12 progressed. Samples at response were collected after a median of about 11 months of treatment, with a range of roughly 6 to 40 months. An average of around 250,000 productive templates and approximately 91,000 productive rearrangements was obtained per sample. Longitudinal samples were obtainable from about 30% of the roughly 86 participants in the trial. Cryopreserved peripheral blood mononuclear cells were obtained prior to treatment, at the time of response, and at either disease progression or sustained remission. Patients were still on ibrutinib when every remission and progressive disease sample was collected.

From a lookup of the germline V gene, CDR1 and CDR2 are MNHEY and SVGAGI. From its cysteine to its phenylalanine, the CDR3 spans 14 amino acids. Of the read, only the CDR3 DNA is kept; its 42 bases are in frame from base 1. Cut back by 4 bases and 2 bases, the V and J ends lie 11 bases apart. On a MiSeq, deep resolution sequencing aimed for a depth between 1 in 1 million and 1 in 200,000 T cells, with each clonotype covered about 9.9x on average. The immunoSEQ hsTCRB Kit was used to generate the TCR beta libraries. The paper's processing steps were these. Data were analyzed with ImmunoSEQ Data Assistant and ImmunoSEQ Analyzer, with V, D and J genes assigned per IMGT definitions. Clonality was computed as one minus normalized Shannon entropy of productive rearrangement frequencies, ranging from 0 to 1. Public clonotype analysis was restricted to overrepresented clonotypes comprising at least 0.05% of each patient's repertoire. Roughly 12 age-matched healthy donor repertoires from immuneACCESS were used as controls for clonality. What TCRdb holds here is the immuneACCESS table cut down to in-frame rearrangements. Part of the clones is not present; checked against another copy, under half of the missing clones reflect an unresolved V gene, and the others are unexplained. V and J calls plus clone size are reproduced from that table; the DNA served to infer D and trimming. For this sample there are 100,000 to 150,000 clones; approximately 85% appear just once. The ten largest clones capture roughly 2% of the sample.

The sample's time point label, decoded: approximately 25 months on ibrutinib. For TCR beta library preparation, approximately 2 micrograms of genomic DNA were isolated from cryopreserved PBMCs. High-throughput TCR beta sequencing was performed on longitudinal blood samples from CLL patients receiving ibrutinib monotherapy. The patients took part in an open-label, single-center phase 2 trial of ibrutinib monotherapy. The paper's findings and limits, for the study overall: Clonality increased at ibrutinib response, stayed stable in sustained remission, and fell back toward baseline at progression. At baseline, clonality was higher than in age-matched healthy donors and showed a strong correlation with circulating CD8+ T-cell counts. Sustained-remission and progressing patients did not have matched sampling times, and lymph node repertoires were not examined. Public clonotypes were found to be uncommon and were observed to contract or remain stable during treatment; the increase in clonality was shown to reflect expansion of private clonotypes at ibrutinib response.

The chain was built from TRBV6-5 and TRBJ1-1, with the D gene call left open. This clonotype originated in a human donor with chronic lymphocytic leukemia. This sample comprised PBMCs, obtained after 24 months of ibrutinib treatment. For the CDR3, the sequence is CASSSGPLNTEAFF. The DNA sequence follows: TGTGCCAGCAGTTCCGGGCCACTTAACACTGAAGCTTTCTTT.